Listed here are 17 T cell receptor beta chains from one sample, sequenced in a study of cytotoxic CD8 clonotypes in ibrutinib-treated CLL. Using immunoSEQ multiplex PCR, the repertoire was profiled, and TCRdb retains in-frame clones only, with some absent. The sample lists some 81,000 clones, about 85% seen once, with 4.8% in the top ten. The sequenced sample was PBMCs, obtained after 12 months of ibrutinib treatment. The receptor source for this set is a human donor with chronic lymphocytic leukemia.

V usage is TRBV28 and J usage is TRBJ1-6; 11 nucleotides agree with TRBD1. CDR3 length equals 14 residues. The J segment lost 10 bases and the V segment lost 6 bases, leaving 5 bases of the junction unmatched. Germline V CDR1 and CDR2: MDHEN, SYDVKM. CDR3 amino acids: CASRPGTGGSPLHF. CDR3 sequence (DNA): TGTGCCAGCAGACCCGGGACAGGGGGATCACCCCTCCACTTT.

This chain links TRBV11-3 with TRBJ2-3, with 8 nucleotides matching TRBD2. V trimming: 2 bases; J trimming: 5 bases; junction bases outside the gene matches: 9. The CDR3 contains 16 residues. Germline V gene lookup returns CDR1 SGHNT and CDR2 YENEEA. The CDR3 reads CASSLYPGGPGDTQYF. CDR3 in DNA: TGTGCCAGCAGCTTATACCCGGGAGGGCCGGGAGATACGCAGTATTTT. Based on the CDR3 plus reference TRBV11-3 and TRBJ2-3, the full variable domain is EAGVVQSPRYKIIEKKQPVAFWCNPISGHNTLYWYLQNLGQGPELLIRYENEEAVDDSQLPKDRFSAERLKGVDSTLKIQPAELGDSAVYLCASSLYPGGPGDTQYFGPGTRLTVL.

The rearrangement uses TRBV11-1 and TRBJ2-7; 8 bases line up with TRBD1. The CDR3 totals 15 residues. The junction had 6 bases not matched to a gene; V was cut back by 1 base and J by 4 bases. Germline values: CDR1 SGHAT, CDR2 FQDESV (reference sequence). CDR3 residues: CASSLGQGAGYEQYF. As DNA, the CDR3 is TGTGCCAGCAGCTTAGGGCAGGGGGCAGGATACGAGCAGTACTTC.

This clone has a single count. V gene TRBV5-1 combines with J gene TRBJ1-3; 7 bases are a match to TRBD1. After removal of 4 bases from V and 4 bases from J, the junction contained 11 bases not matched to a gene. CDR1 is SGHRS, CDR2 YFSETQ, per germline. The CDR3 contains 16 residues. CDR3 sequence (DNA): TGCGCCAGCAGCATAACAGGGGCCCCGGCCGGAAACACCATATATTTT. This encodes CASSITGAPAGNTIYF.

V is TRBV11-1 and J is TRBJ2-5; either TRBD1 or TRBD2 may fit D (5 bases each). V lost 2 bases, J lost 5 bases, and 15 bases lay in between. CDR3 length: 15 residues. The germline V gene encodes CDR1 SGHAT and CDR2 FQDESV (reference sequence). CDR3 DNA sequence: TGTGCCAGCAGCTTATTGGGGGAGAGATCGGAGACCCAGTACTTC. It translates to CASSLLGERSETQYF.

This clone came up a few times. This chain joins TRBV4-2 and TRBJ2-5, with 10 bases that match TRBD2. The trim removed 4 bases at V and 7 bases at J, leaving 6 bases unmatched. The CDR3 sequence is 14 residues long. From germline, CDR1 is LGHNA and CDR2 YNFKEQ. CDR3 sequence: CASSPGSGGGTQYF. The CDR3 DNA reads as TGTGCCAGCAGCCCGGGGAGCGGGGGGGGGACCCAGTACTTC.

The J gene is TRBJ2-1, the V gene TRBV19; D might be TRBD1 or TRBD2, each matching 5 bases. With 8 bases removed from V and 3 bases from J, the gap between germline ends came to 11 bases. Germline V gives CDR1 LNHDA, CDR2 SQIVND (reference sequence). CDR3 length: 13 residues. The CDR3 protein is CASSGPLYNEQFF. In DNA form, the CDR3 reads TGTGCCAGTTCGGGACCCCTCTACAATGAGCAGTTCTTC.

This chain links TRBV6-5 with TRBJ1-2; TRBD1 is a possible D gene (6 bases). Trimming took 5 bases from V and 1 from J, leaving 11 bases between them. The CDR3 is made up of 14 amino acids. The V gene's germline CDR1 is MNHEY and CDR2 SVGAGI. The CDR3 sequence: CASSAGEFNYGYTF. The DNA of the CDR3 is TGTGCCAGCAGTGCAGGGGAATTTAACTATGGCTACACCTTC.

This chain links TRBV19 with TRBJ1-1; D unclear. The length of the CDR3 is 16 residues. Trimming left V 0 bases short and J 2 bases short, with 13 bases between. CDR1 LNHDA and CDR2 SQIVND come from the germline V gene (reference sequence). CDR3 sequence (DNA): TGTGCCAGTAGTATAGAGGGGTACACACTCAACACTGAAGCTTTCTTT. Residues: CASSIEGYTLNTEAFF.

The rearrangement uses TRBV9 and TRBJ2-4; 14 bases fit TRBD2. Germline V gene lookup returns CDR1 SGDLS and CDR2 YYNGEE. Trimming at V came to 2 bases and at J to 0 bases, leaving 1 base not matched to a gene. The CDR3 totals 17 residues. The CDR3 here is CASSVGLAGAAKNIQYF. DNA for the CDR3: TGTGCCAGCAGCGTGGGACTAGCGGGGGCAGCCAAAAACATTCAGTACTTC.

V usage is TRBV9 and J usage is TRBJ2-3; 10 bases fit TRBD2. The J segment lost 6 bases and the V segment lost 4 bases, leaving 11 bases of the junction unmatched. The germline V gene has CDR1 SGDLS and CDR2 YYNGEE. The CDR3 sequence is 16 residues long. CDR3 in DNA: TGTGCCAGCAGCCCAGGGGGACTAGCGAGTGGGGATACGCAGTATTTT. Translation: CASSPGGLASGDTQYF.

The V gene is TRBV7-2, the J gene TRBJ1-4, with D tentatively TRBD1 (5 bases). The CDR3 runs to 14 residues. Trimming took 0 bases from V and 8 from J, leaving 10 bases between them. From germline, CDR1 is SGHTA and CDR2 FQGNSA. The CDR3 bases are TGTGCCAGCAGCTTAGCCGGGTGGGGCGAAAAACTGTTTTTT. It translates to CASSLAGWGEKLFF.

This clone was detected only a few times. The CDR3, as DNA: TGTGCCAGCACCCACTGGGATAAGCCCCAGCATTTT. Translated: CASTHWDKPQHF. The chain links TRBV28 to TRBJ1-5; D is ambiguous. The V gene's germline CDR1 is MDHEN and CDR2 SYDVKM. V lost 7 bases to trimming and J lost 8 bases, with 12 bases between them. This CDR3 region has 12 residues.

This chain joins TRBV18 and TRBJ2-1; 7 positions agree with TRBD1. CDR3 length equals 17 residues. The V gene's germline CDR1 is KGHSH and CDR2 LQKENI. The junction had 10 bases not matched to a gene; V was cut back by 5 bases and J by 0 bases. The DNA of the CDR3 is TGTGCCAGCTCATCCGACAGGGCCTCGAGCTCCTACAATGAGCAGTTCTTC. Translated, it gives CASSSDRASSSYNEQFF.

This clone showed up just a few times. V and J are TRBV6-5 and TRBJ2-2; TRBD2 matches at 7 bases. The CDR3 covers 14 residues. The germline CDR1 and CDR2 sequences are MNHEY and SVGAGI. With V trimmed by 4 bases and J by 5 bases, 4 bases remained unmatched. This chain's CDR3 is CASSFLSGTGELFF. Here the CDR3 DNA reads TGTGCCAGCAGTTTCCTTAGCGGGACCGGGGAGCTGTTTTTT.

CDR3 residues: CAISEPPLAGGPSSYNEQFF. CDR3 coding DNA: TGTGCCATCAGTGAGCCACCATTAGCGGGAGGGCCGAGCTCCTACAATGAGCAGTTCTTC. The chain employs TRBV10-3 and TRBJ2-1, with 11 positions matching TRBD2. In germline, CDR1 is ENHRY, CDR2 SYGVKD. With V trimmed by 2 bases and J by 0 bases, 12 bases remained unmatched. The CDR3 is made up of 20 amino acids.

V is TRBV9 and J is TRBJ1-5; 7 bases align to TRBD1. This CDR3 has 12 residues. The V gene's germline CDR1 is SGDLS and CDR2 YYNGEE. Trimming took 9 bases from V and 6 from J; bases not matched to a gene: 6. The CDR3 DNA reads as TGTGCCAAAAGACAGGGTTGTCAGCCCCAGCATTTT. Protein sequence: CAKRQGCQPQHF.